One and the same sample provided the 10 T cell receptor beta chains below, sequenced in a study of identical twins. TCRdb processed the 5' RACE reads anew with MiXCR; each CDR3 protein has one entry. Of a few hundred thousand distinct CDR3 sequences in the sample, 5.5% to 7.5% were seen once. The sample also formed part of further work on T cells expressing NK-cell markers.

The sequenced sample consisted of CD8+ T cells sorted from blood. The receptors were sampled from a woman aged 18-29 years in good health.

The chain carries TRBV20-1 and TRBJ1-1; maybe TRBD1 (6 bases). Germline assignment: CDR1 DFQATT and CDR2 SNEGSKA (reference sequence). The CDR3 has 13 amino acids. The V and J ends lost 6 bases and 8 bases respectively, with 19 bases between them. The CDR3 DNA reads TGCAGTGCCCCGGCTCTGGGACAAAACGAAGCTTTCTTT. Protein sequence: CSAPALGQNEAFF.

This clonotype was observed many times. This rearrangement joins TRBV12-3 or TRBV12-4 to TRBJ1-5; TRBD1 aligns across 7 bases. The J segment lost 4 bases and the V segment lost 6 bases, leaving 3 bases of the junction unmatched. CDR3 length equals 13 residues. This chain's CDR3 is CASRSTGNQPQHF. The CDR3 DNA is TGTGCCAGCAGGTCGACAGGGAATCAGCCCCAGCATTTT.

In this sample, this clonotype turned up a few times. This chain links TRBV7-8 with TRBJ1-1, with D possibly matching TRBD1 (5 bases). V lost 0 bases, J lost 10 bases, and 15 bases lay in between. CDR3 length: 14 residues. CDR1 is SGHVS and CDR2 is FQNEAQ in the germline V gene. The CDR3 loop reads CASSLAGGPPSAFF. The CDR3 region has the DNA TGTGCCAGCAGCTTAGCGGGGGGTCCCCCCTCAGCTTTCTTT.

This clonotype came up many times. The genes are TRBV7-9 and TRBJ1-4; D unresolved. Deletions cut 5 bases from V and 2 bases from J, with 3 bases between. CDR3 size: 12 residues. Germline V gene sequence: CDR1 SEHNR, CDR2 FQNEAQ (reference sequence). This chain's CDR3 is CASSGTNEKLFF. CDR3 bases: TGTGCCAGCAGCGGGACTAATGAAAAACTGTTTTTT.

This clonotype was seen a handful of times. J is TRBJ2-3 and V is TRBV4-3; 14 nucleotides line up with TRBD2. Germline trimming cut 0 bases from V and 9 bases from J; bases unmatched to any gene: 11. Germline-derived CDR1 and CDR2 are LGHNA and YSLEER. The CDR3 runs 18 residues. CDR3 DNA: TGCGCCAGCAGCCAAGAAGTCCCGGAGACTAGCGGGAGGGCAACGCAGTATTTT. Translating it yields CASSQEVPETSGRATQYF.

The table lists this clonotype with many counts. The V call is TRBV7-7, the J call TRBJ2-2, with D maybe TRBD2 (6 bases). Germline CDR1 SSHAT, CDR2 FNYEAQ (reference sequence). The CDR3 loop spans 15 amino acids. The V end lost 5 bases, the J end lost 4 bases, and 14 bases lay between the germline ends. CDR3 loop: CASSAGTPSTGELFF. The CDR3 DNA reads as TGTGCCAGCAGCGCCGGGACTCCCTCCACCGGGGAGCTGTTTTTT.

The sample holds many counts of this clonotype. The chain links TRBV29-1 to TRBJ2-7, with TRBD1 identical over 9 bases. Germline CDR1 SQVTM, CDR2 ANQGSEA. The ends lost 5 bases at V and 0 bases at J; junction bases unmatched: 5. The CDR3 spans 14 residues. Here the CDR3 reads CSVPGQGGSYEQYF. The DNA of the CDR3 is TGCAGCGTTCCGGGACAGGGAGGCTCCTACGAGCAGTACTTC.

This clonotype was observed at least ten times. This sequence joins TRBV12-3 or TRBV12-4 and TRBJ1-3; D not certain. This CDR3 has 16 residues. Trimming shortened V by 2 bases and J by 4 bases, and 15 bases separated the two germline ends. The CDR3 nucleotides read TGTGCCAGCAGTTTACGGGGAGGGCTATACGGAAACACCATATATTTT. Residues: CASSLRGGLYGNTIYF.

This clonotype was seen only a few times. CDR3 DNA sequence: TGCAGCGTTGAGTTGCGGGGGGGCGCCGGGGAGCTGTTTTTT. It specifies CSVELRGGAGELFF. The rearrangement uses TRBV29-1 and TRBJ2-2; TRBD2 matches 9 bases. V was clipped by 3 bases and J by 6 bases; unmatched bases: 5. Looked up from germline, CDR1 is SQVTM and CDR2 is ANQGSEA. This CDR3 region has 14 residues.

This chain joins TRBV12-3 or TRBV12-4 and TRBJ2-1, with no clear D. CDR3 size: 15 residues. Trimming removed 3 bases at V and 0 bases at J, with 9 bases between. The CDR3 nucleotides read TGTGCCAGCAGTTTTGCGACGAGCTCCTACAATGAGCAGTTCTTC. It is translated as CASSFATSSYNEQFF.